These T cell receptor beta chains were read from a single sample in a study of blood T cells in healthy people across ages. MiXCR was run by TCRdb on the 5' RACE reads, yielding one entry per CDR3 protein. Among about 1,500,000 distinct CDR3 sequences, roughly 30% were seen once, and the ten largest hold 7.7%. What was sequenced was blood. All receptors derive from a woman in her 30s in good health. Each CDR3 is given with its conserved first and last residue. A D gene is named only where the DNA matches it firmly. Expanded clones are given a class, and other clones once, few, many or no size at all.

J: TRBJ2-3; D: -; V: TRBV5-1; length: 15; size: -; DNA: TGCGCCAGCAGCACCGGGACATTTGGGGCAGATACGCAGTATTTT; CDR3: CASSTGTFGADTQYF
J: TRBJ1-2; D: -; V: TRBV5-6; length: 17; size: -; DNA: TGTGCCAGCAGCCCCCTCAGGGGCATAATCCTCTTAGATGGCTACACCTTC; CDR3: CASSPLRGIILLDGYTF
J: TRBJ1-6; D: -; V: TRBV3-1; length: 16; size: once; DNA: TGTGCCAGCAGCCAAGTGGGGGTGACAGGAGATTCACCCCTCCACTTT; CDR3: CASSQVGVTGDSPLHF
J: TRBJ2-1; D: TRBD2; V: TRBV6-1; length: 14; size: many; DNA: TGTGCCAGCAAACGGGGTAGCGGGGGGGATGAGCAGTTCTTC; CDR3: CASKRGSGGDEQFF
J: TRBJ1-5; D: -; V: TRBV28; length: 12; size: -; DNA: TGTGCCAGCAGTTTAGAACAACAGCCCCAGCATTTT; CDR3: CASSLEQQPQHF
J: TRBJ2-1; D: TRBD2; V: TRBV20-1; length: 13; size: -; DNA: TGCAGCCACCCCGGGACTAGAAGTGGCGAGCAGTTCTTC; CDR3: CSHPGTRSGEQFF
J: TRBJ2-3; D: -; V: TRBV7-2; length: 13; size: many; DNA: TGTGCCAGCAGCTTAGCAGGGCCAGATACGCAGTATTTT; CDR3: CASSLAGPDTQYF
J: TRBJ2-7; D: -; V: TRBV6-1; length: 14; size: many; DNA: TGTGCCAGCAGTGACGAAGGGCCTACCTACGAGCAGTACTTC; CDR3: CASSDEGPTYEQYF
J: TRBJ2-2; D: -; V: TRBV5-6; length: 13; size: -; DNA: TGTGCCTCTGAGGCAGCGAACACCGGGGAGCTGTTTTTT; CDR3: CASEAANTGELFF
J: TRBJ1-1; D: -; V: TRBV7-2; length: 14; size: -; DNA: TGTGCCAGCAGCGGCTGGGGGGTGAACACTGAAGCTTTCTTT; CDR3: CASSGWGVNTEAFF